These T cell receptor beta chains were read from a single sample in a study of long-term antiretroviral therapy in people with HIV. The method was immunoSEQ multiplex PCR; TCRdb's version includes in-frame clones alone and lacks a portion of them. Of tens of thousands of clones in the sample, around 80% were seen once. The input for sequencing was unsorted PBMCs, taken 0.1 years before starting antiretroviral therapy. The receptors were sampled from a young man with HIV. The CDR3 runs from the conserved cysteine through the conserved F or W. D genes are given only for firm matches. Not every row has a clone size; where given, it reads once, few, many or a size class.

J	D	size	V	CDR3	DNA
TRBJ2-7	-	once	TRBV5-1	CASSHHRDGSYEQYF	TGCGCCAGCAGCCACCACAGGGACGGGTCCTACGAGCAGTACTTC
TRBJ2-3	TRBD2	-	TRBV9	CASSVKASGSTDTQYF	TGTGCCAGCAGCGTAAAGGCTAGCGGGAGCACAGATACGCAGTATTTT
TRBJ1-6	-	-	TRBV30	CAGRPQRWGNSPLHF	TGTGCCGGAAGGCCTCAACGGTGGGGTAATTCACCCCTCCACTTT
TRBJ2-1	TRBD2	once	TRBV6-4	CASSDAPSGGTEQFF	TGTGCCAGCAGTGATGCGCCTAGCGGGGGGACTGAGCAGTTCTTC
TRBJ2-2	-	-	TRBV4-3	CASSPYISGGNTGELFF	TGCGCCAGCAGCCCGTATATTAGCGGAGGGAACACCGGGGAGCTGTTTTTT
TRBJ1-4	-	-	TRBV19	CASGPGRNEKLFF	TGTGCCAGTGGCCCAGGCCGAAATGAAAAACTGTTTTTT
TRBJ2-1	-	-	TRBV28	CASTLGLSLNEQFF	TGTGCCAGCACCCTGGGACTTTCCCTCAATGAGCAGTTCTTC
TRBJ1-1	-	-	TRBV6-1	CASSELGGSVEAFF	TGTGCCAGCAGTGAATTGGGAGGGTCGGTTGAAGCTTTCTTT
TRBJ2-2	-	-	TRBV15	CATSRELATGELFF	TGTGCCACCAGCAGAGAGTTGGCAACCGGGGAGCTGTTTTTT
TRBJ1-2	-	-	TRBV18	CASSPPGRDYTF	TGTGCCAGCTCACCACCGGGCAGAGACTACACCTTC
TRBJ1-1	TRBD1	medium-sized	TRBV6-5	CASRTWPTGDTEAFF	TGTGCCAGCAGGACATGGCCAACAGGGGACACTGAAGCTTTCTTT
TRBJ2-5	TRBD1	-	TRBV5-1	CASSVGGTGQETQYF	TGCGCCAGCAGCGTCGGCGGGACAGGTCAAGAGACCCAGTACTTC
TRBJ2-7	-	-	TRBV27	CASSLWGSTSYEQYF	TGTGCCAGCAGTTTATGGGGGTCTACATCCTACGAGCAGTACTTC
TRBJ2-5	TRBD2	-	TRBV19	CASSLRGGLETQYF	TGTGCCAGTAGTTTGCGGGGAGGGCTAGAGACCCAGTACTTC
TRBJ2-5	-	-	TRBV27	CASSFLGGSETQYF	TGTGCCAGCAGTTTCCTGGGGGGATCGGAGACCCAGTACTTC
TRBJ2-3	-	medium-sized	TRBV27	CASSLGSSSTDTQYF	TGTGCCAGCAGTTTAGGGTCCTCTAGCACAGATACGCAGTATTTT
TRBJ1-1	-	-	TRBV13	CASSSRHGMNTEAFF	TGTGCCAGCAGCTCGAGGCATGGTATGAACACTGAAGCTTTCTTT
TRBJ1-1	-	-	TRBV7-9	CASSPTEMNTEAFF	TGTGCCAGCAGCCCGACAGAGATGAACACTGAAGCTTTCTTT
TRBJ1-2	-	few	TRBV28	CASRAGEYGYTF	TGTGCCAGCAGAGCGGGAGAATATGGCTACACCTTC
TRBJ2-2	-	-	TRBV4-2	CASSAVGRENTGELFF	TGTGCCAGCAGCGCAGTCGGCAGGGAAAACACCGGGGAGCTGTTTTTT
TRBJ2-1	TRBD2	-	TRBV4-2	CASSQEGAGASYNEQFF	TGTGCCAGCAGCCAAGAGGGAGCGGGGGCATCCTACAATGAGCAGTTCTTC
TRBJ2-2	TRBD2	-	TRBV9	CASSVGGGGLAGELFF	TGTGCCAGCAGCGTTGGGGGCGGGGGACTAGCCGGGGAGCTGTTTTTT
TRBJ1-2	TRBD1	-	TRBV6-4	CASSSGGSPYGYTF	TGTGCCAGCAGTTCAGGGGGCTCCCCCTATGGCTACACCTTC
TRBJ2-7	TRBD2	-	TRBV28	CASSSAPGLAGGPNLYEQYF	TGTGCCAGCAGCTCCGCCCCAGGACTAGCGGGGGGGCCCAACTTGTACGAGCAGTACTTC
TRBJ2-2	TRBD2	-	TRBV19	CAVSGGLAAGELFF	TGTGCCGTTTCCGGGGGACTAGCGGCGGGGGAGCTGTTTTTT
TRBJ2-7	TRBD1	-	TRBV6-1	CASRAGTASPYEQYF	TGTGCCAGCAGGGCTGGGACAGCGAGTCCCTACGAGCAGTACTTC
TRBJ2-7	TRBD2	-	TRBV7-9	CASSYYGSRGFFLEQYF	TGTGCCAGCAGCTATTATGGGTCGCGGGGGTTTTTTTTGGAGCAGTACTTC
TRBJ2-7	-	-	TRBV28	CASSFAYEQYF	TGTGCCAGCAGTTTCGCATACGAGCAGTACTTC
TRBJ1-5	-	-	TRBV2	CASSEAGGDQPQHF	TGTGCCAGCAGTGAGGCGGGGGGTGATCAGCCCCAGCATTTT
TRBJ2-1	TRBD2	-	TRBV11-3	CASGLRQMTSGRKMGEQFF	TGTGCCAGCGGCCTCCGCCAGATGACTAGCGGGAGAAAGATGGGTGAGCAGTTCTTC
TRBJ2-1	-	-	TRBV29-1	CSVASSSYNEQFF	TGCAGCGTTGCCTCAAGCTCCTACAATGAGCAGTTCTTC
TRBJ1-5	-	-	TRBV30	CAWSKRLNQPQHF	TGTGCCTGGAGTAAAAGGCTCAATCAGCCCCAGCATTTT
TRBJ2-5	-	-	TRBV18	CASSPRSGRETQYF	TGTGCCAGCTCACCACGTTCAGGGCGGGAGACCCAGTACTTC
TRBJ2-1	-	once	TRBV5-5	CASSLVWGRNEQFF	TGTGCCAGCAGCTTGGTCTGGGGGAGGAATGAGCAGTTCTTC
TRBJ2-3	-	-	TRBV7-2	CASSSNARDTQYF	TGTGCCAGCAGCTCGAACGCACGAGATACGCAGTATTTT
TRBJ1-3	-	-	TRBV6-5	CASSTGNGNTIYF	TGTGCCAGCAGCACCGGAAATGGAAACACCATATATTTT
TRBJ1-3	-	-	TRBV14	CASSRLGSSGNTIYF	TGTGCCAGCAGCCGCCTCGGGAGCTCTGGAAACACCATATATTTT
TRBJ2-3	-	-	TRBV6-6	CASSPYPDTQYF	TGTGCCAGCTCACCGTACCCAGATACGCAGTATTTT
TRBJ1-2	-	-	TRBV30	CAWGGAAYYGYTF	TGTGCCTGGGGCGGGGCAGCCTACTATGGCTACACCTTC
TRBJ2-4	-	once	TRBV28	CASSFPRGLAKNIQYF	TGTGCCAGCAGTTTTCCGAGGGGTTTAGCCAAAAACATTCAGTACTTC
TRBJ2-7	-	few	TRBV5-4	CASSQDLWDGYEQYF	TGCGCCAGCAGCCAAGATCTATGGGACGGCTACGAGCAGTACTTC
TRBJ1-4	-	-	TRBV14	CASSPDPNGEKLFF	TGTGCCAGCAGCCCGGACCCTAATGGGGAAAAACTGTTTTTT
TRBJ1-5	-	-	TRBV30	CAWSLGGASGQPQHF	TGTGCCTGGAGTCTGGGGGGCGCGAGTGGACAGCCCCAGCATTTT
TRBJ1-4	-	-	TRBV7-9	CASSFAGDEKLFF	TGTGCCAGCAGCTTTGCAGGGGATGAAAAACTGTTTTTT
TRBJ1-2	-	-	TRBV29-1	CSVDRAGRAKNYGYTF	TGCAGCGTTGATCGGGCAGGGAGGGCCAAGAACTATGGCTACACCTTC
TRBJ2-5	TRBD2	-	TRBV5-6	CASSSWGGRRGETQYF	TGTGCCAGCAGCTCCTGGGGCGGGAGAAGAGGAGAGACCCAGTACTTC
TRBJ2-1	-	-	TRBV7-9	CASSLEALNNEQFF	TGTGCCAGCAGCTTAGAGGCCCTGAACAATGAGCAGTTCTTC
TRBJ2-7	-	-	TRBV7-9	CASSLVGGSEQYF	TGTGCCAGCAGCTTAGTCGGAGGGTCCGAGCAGTACTTC
TRBJ2-7	-	-	TRBV7-9	CASSLAVGQEREQYF	TGTGCCAGCAGCTTAGCAGTGGGGCAGGAGAGAGAGCAGTACTTC
TRBJ1-1	-	-	TRBV27	CASSLSQYTEAFF	TGTGCCAGCAGTTTGTCCCAATACACTGAAGCTTTCTTT
TRBJ2-1	-	-	TRBV19	CASSIRDLYNEQFF	TGTGCCAGTAGTATCAGGGACCTATACAATGAGCAGTTCTTC
TRBJ1-2	TRBD1	few	TRBV6-5	CASSSGTAGYTF	TGTGCCAGCAGTTCCGGGACAGCTGGCTACACCTTC
TRBJ1-4	-	-	TRBV5-1	CASSLGQTNEKLFF	TGCGCCAGCAGCTTGGGACAAACTAATGAAAAACTGTTTTTT
TRBJ2-1	TRBD1	-	TRBV7-3	CASSGTGGEQFF	TGTGCCAGCAGCGGAACAGGGGGTGAGCAGTTCTTC
TRBJ2-7	TRBD1	-	TRBV18	CASSPFSQGQSYEQYF	TGTGCCAGCTCACCTTTCTCGCAGGGACAGAGCTACGAGCAGTACTTC
TRBJ1-6	-	-	TRBV7-9	CASTSRVYDSPLHF	TGTGCCAGCACTAGTCGAGTATACGATTCACCCCTCCACTTT
TRBJ2-5	-	-	TRBV5-1	CASSLGLSQETQYF	TGCGCCAGCAGCTTGGGACTCTCTCAAGAGACCCAGTACTTC
TRBJ2-7	TRBD1	-	TRBV7-2	CASSSPDRVWEQYF	TGTGCCAGCAGCTCGCCCGACAGGGTTTGGGAGCAGTACTTC
TRBJ2-5	TRBD2	-	TRBV5-6	CASSLPGTSEETQYF	TGTGCCAGCAGCCTACCCGGGACTAGCGAAGAGACCCAGTACTTC